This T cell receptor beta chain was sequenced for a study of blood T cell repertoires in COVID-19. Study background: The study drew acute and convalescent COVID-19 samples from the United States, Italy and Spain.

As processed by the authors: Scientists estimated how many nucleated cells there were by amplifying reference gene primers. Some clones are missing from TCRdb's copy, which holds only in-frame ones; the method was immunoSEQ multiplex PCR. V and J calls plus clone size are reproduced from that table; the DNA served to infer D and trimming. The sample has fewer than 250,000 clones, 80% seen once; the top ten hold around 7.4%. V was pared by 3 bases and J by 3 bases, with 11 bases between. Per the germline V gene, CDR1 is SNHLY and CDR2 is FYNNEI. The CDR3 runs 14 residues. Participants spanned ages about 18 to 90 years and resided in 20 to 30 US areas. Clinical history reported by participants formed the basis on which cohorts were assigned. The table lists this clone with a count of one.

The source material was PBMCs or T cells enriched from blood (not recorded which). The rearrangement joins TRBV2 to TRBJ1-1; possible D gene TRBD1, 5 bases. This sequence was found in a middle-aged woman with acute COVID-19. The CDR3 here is CASSDGGGYTEAFF. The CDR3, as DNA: TGTGCCAGCAGTGACGGGGGAGGTTACACTGAAGCTTTCTTT.